One and the same sample provided the 8 T cell receptor beta chains below, sequenced in a study of blood T cell repertoires in COVID-19. Data came from immunoSEQ multiplex PCR; TCRdb stores just in-frame clones and leaves some out. Of 44,000 or so clones listed, roughly nine tenths are singletons. Sequencing used peripheral blood. Receptor source: a human donor in a cohort sampled during active COVID-19.

The chain couples TRBV2 to TRBJ2-6; the D gene is possibly TRBD2 (5 bases). The length of the CDR3 is 15 residues. V was clipped by 11 bases and J by 0 bases, with 14 bases between them. Germline V gene lookup returns CDR1 SNHLY and CDR2 FYNNEI. CDR3 sequence: CAGCNGGSGANVLTF. Written as DNA, the CDR3 is TGTGCCGGCTGCAATGGAGGCTCTGGGGCCAACGTCCTGACTTTC.

V gene TRBV15 combines with J gene TRBJ2-4, with D perhaps TRBD2 (7 bases). The CDR3 is 16 residues long. V lost 5 bases to trimming and J lost 2 bases, with 16 bases between them. The germline V gene has CDR1 LNHNV and CDR2 YYDKDF (reference sequence). DNA for the CDR3: TGTGCCACCAGCGGGAGGGACACTTATACCAAAAACATTCAGTACTTC. Its protein product is CATSGRDTYTKNIQYF.

CDR3: CASSLKGVHEQFF. As DNA, the CDR3 is TGTGCCAGCAGTCTCAAAGGGGTCCATGAGCAGTTCTTC. This chain connects TRBV28 to TRBJ2-1, with D perhaps TRBD1 (5 bases). V was trimmed by 5 bases and J by 8 bases, leaving 13 bases between them. Per germline, CDR1 MDHEN and CDR2 SYDVKM. CDR3 length equals 13 residues.

The chain links TRBV4-1 to TRBJ1-2, with D perhaps TRBD1 (5 bases). The CDR3 is 13 amino acids. The ends were cut back, 1 base at V and 8 bases at J, with 11 bases in the middle. Germline V gives CDR1 MGHRA, CDR2 YSYEKL. In DNA form, the CDR3 reads TGCGCCAGCAGCCAAGTTCAGGGTTGGGGCTACACCTTC. Its protein product is CASSQVQGWGYTF.

The genes are TRBV6-5 and TRBJ1-6, with a possible D match to TRBD1 (6 bases). V shed 8 bases and J shed 6 bases, with 11 bases lying between them. CDR1 MNHEY and CDR2 SVGAGI come from the germline V gene. The CDR3 extends over 13 amino acids. The CDR3 region has the DNA TGTGCCAGCCACAGGGAGGGTAATTCACCCCTCCACTTT. It specifies CASHREGNSPLHF.

This sequence joins TRBV5-1 and TRBJ2-5, with 11 bases identical to TRBD2. The CDR3 runs 15 residues. CDR1 is SGHRS and CDR2 is YFSETQ in the germline V gene. V lost 2 bases, J lost 2 bases, and 2 bases stayed unmatched. The CDR3 region has the DNA TGCGCCAGCAGCTTAGGGACTAGCGGACAAGAGACCCAGTACTTC. This sequence encodes CASSLGTSGQETQYF. Full variable domain (missing parts from reference TRBV5-1 and TRBJ2-5): KAGVTQTPRYLIKTRGQQVTLSCSPISGHRSVSWYQQTPGQGLQFLFEYFSETQRNKGNFPGRFSGRQFSNSRSEMNVSTLELGDSALYLCASSLGTSGQETQYFGPGTRLLVL.

This clone was seen a single time. The V and J genes are TRBV5-1 and TRBJ2-1, with D possibly matching TRBD2 (5 bases). Trimming shortened V by 4 bases and J by 5 bases, and 13 bases separated the two germline ends. Germline lookup yields CDR1 SGHRS and CDR2 YFSETQ. The CDR3 is 14 amino acids. In nucleotides, the CDR3 is TGCGCCAGCAGCCCGGCGGTCGGGAACAATGAGCAGTTCTTC. Encoded protein: CASSPAVGNNEQFF. Based on the CDR3 plus reference TRBV5-1 and TRBJ2-1, the full variable domain is KAGVTQTPRYLIKTRGQQVTLSCSPISGHRSVSWYQQTPGQGLQFLFEYFSETQRNKGNFPGRFSGRQFSNSRSEMNVSTLELGDSALYLCASSPAVGNNEQFFGPGTRLTVL.

This clone was observed a single time. The chain joins TRBV7-8 to TRBJ2-3, with a possible D match to TRBD1 (8 bases). This CDR3 comprises 16 residues. V gave up 5 bases and J gave up 8 bases, with 23 bases separating them. The V gene's germline CDR1 is SGHVS and CDR2 FQNEAQ. Here the CDR3 reads CASSLQGGTGSSTQYF. CDR3 sequence (DNA): TGTGCCAGCAGCCTCCAGGGAGGGACAGGCTCCTCTACGCAGTATTTT.